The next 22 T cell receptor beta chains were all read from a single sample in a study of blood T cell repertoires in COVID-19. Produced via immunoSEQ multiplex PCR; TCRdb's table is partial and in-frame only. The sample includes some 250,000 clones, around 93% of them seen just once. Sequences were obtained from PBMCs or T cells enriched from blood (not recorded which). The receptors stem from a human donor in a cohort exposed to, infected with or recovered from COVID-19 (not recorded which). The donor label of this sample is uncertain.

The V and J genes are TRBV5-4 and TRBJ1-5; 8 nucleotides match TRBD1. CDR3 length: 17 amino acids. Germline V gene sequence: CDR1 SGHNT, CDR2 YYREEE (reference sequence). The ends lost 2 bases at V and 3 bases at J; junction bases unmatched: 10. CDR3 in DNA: TGTGCCAGCAGCTTCCGAACCCGGACAGGGACCAATCAGCCCCAGCATTTT. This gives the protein CASSFRTRTGTNQPQHF. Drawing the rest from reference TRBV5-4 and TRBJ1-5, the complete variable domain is ETGVTQSPTHLIKTRGQQVTLRCSSQSGHNTVSWYQQALGQGPQFIFQYYREEENGRGNFPPRFSGLQFPNYSSELNVNALELDDSALYLCASSFRTRTGTNQPQHFGDGTRLSIL.

The CDR3 loop reads CASSWTGKQPQHF. The CDR3 region has the DNA TGCGCCAGCAGCTGGACAGGGAAGCAGCCCCAGCATTTT. The V call is TRBV5-1, the J call TRBJ1-5; 8 bases fit TRBD1. After removal of 3 bases from V and 7 bases from J, the junction contained 3 bases not matched to a gene. CDR3 length: 13 amino acids. CDR1 is SGHRS, CDR2 YFSETQ, per germline.

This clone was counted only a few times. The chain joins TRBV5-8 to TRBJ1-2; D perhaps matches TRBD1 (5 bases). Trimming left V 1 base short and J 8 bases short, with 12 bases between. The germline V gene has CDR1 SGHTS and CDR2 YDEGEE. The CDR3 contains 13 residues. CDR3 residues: CASSLQGLRGYTF. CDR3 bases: TGTGCCAGCAGCTTGCAGGGCTTGAGGGGCTACACCTTC. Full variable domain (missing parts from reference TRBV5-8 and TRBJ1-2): EAGVTQSPTHLIKTRGQQATLRCSPISGHTSVYWYQQALGLGLQFLLWYDEGEERNRGNFPPRFSGRQFPNYSSELNVNALELEDSALYLCASSLQGLRGYTFGSGTRLTVV.

The CDR3 DNA sequence: TGTGCCAGCGCAATTGCAGGGTCTTACGAGCAGTACTTC. Residues: CASAIAGSYEQYF. The chain employs TRBV12-3 or TRBV12-4 and TRBJ2-7; a possible D gene is TRBD1 (5 bases). The CDR3 runs 13 residues. V lost 8 bases, J lost 4 bases, and 15 bases lay in between.

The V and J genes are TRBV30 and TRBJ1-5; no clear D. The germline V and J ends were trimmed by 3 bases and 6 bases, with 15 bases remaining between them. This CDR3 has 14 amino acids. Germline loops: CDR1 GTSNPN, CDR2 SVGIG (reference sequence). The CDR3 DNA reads TGTGCCTGGAGCAGGAAATGGGTATCTCAGCCCCAGCATTTT. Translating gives CAWSRKWVSQPQHF.

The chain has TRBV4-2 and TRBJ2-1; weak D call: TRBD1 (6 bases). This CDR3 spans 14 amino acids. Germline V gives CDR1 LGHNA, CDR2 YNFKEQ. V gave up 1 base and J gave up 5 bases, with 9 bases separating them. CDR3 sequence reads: CASSQVGADNEQFF. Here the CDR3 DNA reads TGTGCCAGCAGCCAAGTGGGGGCCGACAATGAGCAGTTCTTC.

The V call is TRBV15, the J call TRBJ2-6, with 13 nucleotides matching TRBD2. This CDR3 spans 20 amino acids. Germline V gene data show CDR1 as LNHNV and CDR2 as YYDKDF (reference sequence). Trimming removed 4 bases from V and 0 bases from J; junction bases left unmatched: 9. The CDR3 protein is CATSKLGTSGADSGANVLTF. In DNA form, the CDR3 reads TGTGCCACCAGCAAACTCGGGACTAGCGGGGCCGACTCTGGGGCCAACGTCCTGACTTTC.

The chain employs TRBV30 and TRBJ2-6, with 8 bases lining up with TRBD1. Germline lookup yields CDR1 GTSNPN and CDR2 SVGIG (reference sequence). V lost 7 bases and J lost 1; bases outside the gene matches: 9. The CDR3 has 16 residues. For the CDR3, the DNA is TGTGCCTCCCCGGCAGGGGGCGATTCTGGGGCCAACGTCCTGACTTTC. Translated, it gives CASPAGGDSGANVLTF. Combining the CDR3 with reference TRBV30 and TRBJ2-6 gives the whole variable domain SQTIHQWPATLVQPVGSPLSLECTVEGTSNPNLYWYRQAAGRGLQLLFYSVGIGQISSEVPQNLSASRPQDRQFILSSKKLLLSDSGFYLCASPAGGDSGANVLTFGAGSRLTVL.

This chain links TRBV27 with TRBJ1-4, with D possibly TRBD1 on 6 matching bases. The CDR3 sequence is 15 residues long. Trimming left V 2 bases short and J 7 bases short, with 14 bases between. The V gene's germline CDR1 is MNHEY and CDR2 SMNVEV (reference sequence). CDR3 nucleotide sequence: TGTGCCAGCAGTTTAGTGGGGGCTTCGGGTGAAAAACTGTTTTTT. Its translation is CASSLVGASGEKLFF.

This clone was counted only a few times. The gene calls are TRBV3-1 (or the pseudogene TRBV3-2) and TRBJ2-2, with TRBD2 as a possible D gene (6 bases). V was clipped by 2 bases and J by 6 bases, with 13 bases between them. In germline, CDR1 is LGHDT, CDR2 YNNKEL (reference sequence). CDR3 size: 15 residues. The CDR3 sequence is CASSQRLARSGELFF. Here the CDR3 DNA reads TGTGCCAGCAGCCAAAGGCTAGCGAGGTCCGGGGAGCTGTTTTTT.

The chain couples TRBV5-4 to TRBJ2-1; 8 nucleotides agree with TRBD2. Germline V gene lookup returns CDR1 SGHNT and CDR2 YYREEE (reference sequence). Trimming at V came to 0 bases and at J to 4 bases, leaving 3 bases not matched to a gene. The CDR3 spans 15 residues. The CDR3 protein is CASSLELAAYNEQFF. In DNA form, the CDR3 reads TGTGCCAGCAGCTTGGAACTAGCGGCATACAATGAGCAGTTCTTC.

CDR3 bases: TGCGCCAGCAGCTTAAGGACAGGACCCTACAATGAGCAGTTCTTC. Protein: CASSLRTGPYNEQFF. The chain uses TRBV5-1 and TRBJ2-1; TRBD1 aligns across 7 bases. CDR3 length: 15 residues. Germline-derived CDR1 and CDR2 are SGHRS and YFSETQ. With V trimmed by 2 bases and J by 2 bases, 4 bases remained unmatched. The full variable domain, completed using reference TRBV5-1 and TRBJ2-1, is KAGVTQTPRYLIKTRGQQVTLSCSPISGHRSVSWYQQTPGQGLQFLFEYFSETQRNKGNFPGRFSGRQFSNSRSEMNVSTLELGDSALYLCASSLRTGPYNEQFFGPGTRLTVL.

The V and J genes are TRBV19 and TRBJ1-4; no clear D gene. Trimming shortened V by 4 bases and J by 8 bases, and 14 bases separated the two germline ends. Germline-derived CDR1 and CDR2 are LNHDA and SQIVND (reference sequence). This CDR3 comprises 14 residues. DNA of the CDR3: TGTGCCAGTAGTACCGGGATAGTGGGAGAAAAACTGTTTTTT. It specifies CASSTGIVGEKLFF.

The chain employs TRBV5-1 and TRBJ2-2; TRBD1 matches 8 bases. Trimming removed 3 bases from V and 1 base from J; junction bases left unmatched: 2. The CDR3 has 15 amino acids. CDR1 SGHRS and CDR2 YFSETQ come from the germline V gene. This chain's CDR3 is CASSSGQVNTGELFF. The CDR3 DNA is TGCGCCAGCAGCTCGGGACAGGTGAACACCGGGGAGCTGTTTTTT.

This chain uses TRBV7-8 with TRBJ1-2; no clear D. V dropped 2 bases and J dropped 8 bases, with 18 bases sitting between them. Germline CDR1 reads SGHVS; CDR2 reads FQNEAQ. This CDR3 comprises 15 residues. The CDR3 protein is CASSLTQVPQHGYTF. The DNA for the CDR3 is TGTGCCAGCAGCTTAACTCAGGTCCCCCAACACGGCTACACCTTC.

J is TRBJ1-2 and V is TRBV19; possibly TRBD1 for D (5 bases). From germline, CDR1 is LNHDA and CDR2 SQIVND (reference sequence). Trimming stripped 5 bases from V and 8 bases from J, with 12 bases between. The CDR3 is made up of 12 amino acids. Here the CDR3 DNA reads TGTGCCAGTAGTCGGACAAGAGGCGGCTACACCTTC. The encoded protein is CASSRTRGGYTF.

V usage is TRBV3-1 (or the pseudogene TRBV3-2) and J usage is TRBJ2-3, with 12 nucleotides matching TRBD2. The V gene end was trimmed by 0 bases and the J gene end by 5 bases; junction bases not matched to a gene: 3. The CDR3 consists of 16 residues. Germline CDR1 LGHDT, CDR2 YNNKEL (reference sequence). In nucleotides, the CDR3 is TGTGCCAGCAGCCAAGATCTACTAGCGGGGGGAGATACGCAGTATTTT. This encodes CASSQDLLAGGDTQYF.

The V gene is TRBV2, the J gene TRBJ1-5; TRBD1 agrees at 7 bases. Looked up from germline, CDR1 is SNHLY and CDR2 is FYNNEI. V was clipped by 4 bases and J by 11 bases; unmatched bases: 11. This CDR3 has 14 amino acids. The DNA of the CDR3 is TGTGCCAGCAGTGGGATCACAGGGGTTTGGGCCCAGCATTTT. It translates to CASSGITGVWAQHF. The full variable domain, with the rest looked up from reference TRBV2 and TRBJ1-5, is EPEVTQTPSHQVTQMGQEVILRCVPISNHLYFYWYRQILGQKVEFLVSFYNNEISEKSEIFDDQFSVERPDGSNFTLKIRSTKLEDSAMYFCASSGITGVWAQHFGDGTRLSIL.

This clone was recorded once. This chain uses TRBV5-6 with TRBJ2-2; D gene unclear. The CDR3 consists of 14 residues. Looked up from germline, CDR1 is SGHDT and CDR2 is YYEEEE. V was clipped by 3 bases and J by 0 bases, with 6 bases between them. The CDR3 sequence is CASSSLPNTGELFF. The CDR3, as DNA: TGTGCCAGCAGCTCCCTACCGAACACCGGGGAGCTGTTTTTT.

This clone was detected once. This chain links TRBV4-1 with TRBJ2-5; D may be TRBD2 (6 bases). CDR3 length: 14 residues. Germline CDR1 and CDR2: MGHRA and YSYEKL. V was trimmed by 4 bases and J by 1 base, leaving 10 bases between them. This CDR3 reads CASSLGAGQETQYF. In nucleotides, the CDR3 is TGCGCCAGCAGCCTCGGAGCGGGCCAAGAGACCCAGTACTTC.

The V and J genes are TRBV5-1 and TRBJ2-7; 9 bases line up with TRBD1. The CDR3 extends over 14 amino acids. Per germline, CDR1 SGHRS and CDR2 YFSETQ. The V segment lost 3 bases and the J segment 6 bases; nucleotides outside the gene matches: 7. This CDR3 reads CASSWGTGNGEQYF. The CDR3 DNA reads TGCGCCAGCAGCTGGGGGACAGGGAACGGCGAGCAGTACTTC.

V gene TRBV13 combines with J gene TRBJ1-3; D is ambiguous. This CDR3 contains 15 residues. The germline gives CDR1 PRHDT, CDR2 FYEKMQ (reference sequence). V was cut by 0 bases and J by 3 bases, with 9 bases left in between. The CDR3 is CASSLGHGSGNTIYF. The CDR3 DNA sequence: TGTGCCAGCAGCTTAGGCCACGGGAGTGGAAACACCATATATTTT.